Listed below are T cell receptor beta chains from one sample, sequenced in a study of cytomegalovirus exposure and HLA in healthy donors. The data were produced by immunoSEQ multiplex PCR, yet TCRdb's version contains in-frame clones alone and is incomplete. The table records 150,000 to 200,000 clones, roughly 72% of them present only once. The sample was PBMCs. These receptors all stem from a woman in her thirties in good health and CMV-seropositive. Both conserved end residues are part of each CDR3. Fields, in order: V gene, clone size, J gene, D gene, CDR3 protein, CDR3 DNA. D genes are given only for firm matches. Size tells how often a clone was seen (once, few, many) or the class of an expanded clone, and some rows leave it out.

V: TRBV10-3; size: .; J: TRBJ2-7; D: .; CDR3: CAISESGWSYEQYF; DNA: TGTGCCATCAGTGAGTCGGGCTGGTCCTACGAGCAGTACTTC
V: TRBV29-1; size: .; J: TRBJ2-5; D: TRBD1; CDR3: CSVVRDRGRETQYF; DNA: TGCAGCGTTGTTCGGGACAGGGGGCGAGAGACCCAGTACTTC
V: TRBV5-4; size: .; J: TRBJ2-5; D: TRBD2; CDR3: CASSWGTSGQETQYF; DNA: TGTGCCAGCAGCTGGGGGACTAGCGGACAAGAGACCCAGTACTTC
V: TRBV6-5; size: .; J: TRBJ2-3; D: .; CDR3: CASSYSPSSTDTQYF; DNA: TGTGCCAGCAGTTACTCGCCTAGTAGCACAGATACGCAGTATTTT
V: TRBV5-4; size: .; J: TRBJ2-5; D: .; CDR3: CASTAGSGQETQYF; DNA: TGTGCCAGCACCGCGGGGTCGGGACAAGAGACCCAGTACTTC
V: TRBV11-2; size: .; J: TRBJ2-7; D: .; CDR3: CASSLVAGISYEQYF; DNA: TGTGCCAGCAGCTTAGTAGCAGGGATCTCCTACGAGCAGTACTTC
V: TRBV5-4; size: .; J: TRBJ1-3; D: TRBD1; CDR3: CASSYGQGGNTIYF; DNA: TGTGCCAGCAGCTACGGACAGGGGGGAAACACCATATATTTT
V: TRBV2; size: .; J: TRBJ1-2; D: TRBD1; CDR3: CASSEGTGRSYTF; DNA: TGTGCCAGCAGTGAAGGGACAGGGAGGAGCTACACCTTC
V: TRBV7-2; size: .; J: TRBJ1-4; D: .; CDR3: CASSRQRGITNEKLFF; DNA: TGTGCCAGCAGCAGACAGAGGGGGATCACTAATGAAAAACTGTTTTTT
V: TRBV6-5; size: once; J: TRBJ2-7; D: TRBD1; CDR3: CASSYSGTGVFEQYF; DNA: TGTGCCAGCAGTTACTCCGGGACAGGGGTCTTCGAGCAGTACTTC
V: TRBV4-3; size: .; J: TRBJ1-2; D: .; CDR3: CASSQQGYGYTF; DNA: TGCGCCAGCAGCCAACAGGGCTATGGCTACACCTTC
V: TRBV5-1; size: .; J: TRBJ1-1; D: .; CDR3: CASSLIQNTEAFF; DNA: TGTGCCAGCAGCTTGATACAGAACACTGAAGCTTTCTTT
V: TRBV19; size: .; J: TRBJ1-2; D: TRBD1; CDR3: CASSTDRGRGYTF; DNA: TGTGCCAGTAGTACGGACAGGGGGCGAGGCTACACCTTC
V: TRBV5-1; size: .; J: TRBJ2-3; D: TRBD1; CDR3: CASSPKPTGGLGDTQYF; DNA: TGCGCCAGCAGCCCTAAACCCACAGGGGGCCTAGGAGATACGCAGTATTTT
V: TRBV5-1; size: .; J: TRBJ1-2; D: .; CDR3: CASSPDKNYGYTF; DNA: TGCGCCAGCAGCCCCGACAAGAACTATGGCTACACCTTC
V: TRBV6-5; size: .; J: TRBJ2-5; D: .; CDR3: CATKLGETQYF; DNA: TGTGCCACTAAACTCGGGGAGACCCAGTACTTC
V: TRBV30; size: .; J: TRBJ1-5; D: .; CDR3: CAWSFPGVGNQPQHF; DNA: TGTGCCTGGAGTTTCCCAGGGGTCGGCAATCAGCCCCAGCATTTT
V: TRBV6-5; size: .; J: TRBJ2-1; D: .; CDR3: CASTKDRSYNEQFF; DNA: TGTGCCAGCACCAAAGACAGGTCCTACAATGAGCAGTTCTTC
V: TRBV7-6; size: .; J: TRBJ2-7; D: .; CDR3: CASSLGDEGNYEQYF; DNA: TGTGCCAGCAGCTTAGGGGATGAGGGTAACTACGAGCAGTACTTC
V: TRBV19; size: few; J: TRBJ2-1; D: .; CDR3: CASSPRIVNNEQFF; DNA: TGTGCCAGTAGTCCCCGTATCGTTAACAATGAGCAGTTCTTC
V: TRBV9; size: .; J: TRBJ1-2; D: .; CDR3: CASSATTGHINYGYTF; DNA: TGTGCCAGCAGCGCTACCACGGGACACATTAACTATGGCTACACCTTC
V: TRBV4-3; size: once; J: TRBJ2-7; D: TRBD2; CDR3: CASSRKLAGYEQYF; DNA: TGCGCCAGCAGCCGAAAACTAGCGGGCTACGAGCAGTACTTC
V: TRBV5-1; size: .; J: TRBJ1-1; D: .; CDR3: CASSPLAEKNTEAFF; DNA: TGCGCCAGCAGCCCCTTGGCAGAAAAGAACACTGAAGCTTTCTTT
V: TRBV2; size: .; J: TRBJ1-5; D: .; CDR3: CASVGTLNQPQHF; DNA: TGTGCCAGCGTCGGGACTCTAAATCAGCCCCAGCATTTT
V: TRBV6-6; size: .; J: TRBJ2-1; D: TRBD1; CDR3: CASSPQDRVEFF; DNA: TGTGCCAGCAGCCCCCAGGACAGGGTGGAGTTCTTC
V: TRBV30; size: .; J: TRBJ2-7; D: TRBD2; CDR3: CAWSVPSSGSYEQYF; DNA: TGTGCCTGGAGTGTACCCTCTAGCGGGAGTTACGAGCAGTACTTC
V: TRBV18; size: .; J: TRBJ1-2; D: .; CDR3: CASSPGAERYGYTF; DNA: TGTGCCAGCTCACCAGGCGCAGAGCGCTATGGCTACACCTTC
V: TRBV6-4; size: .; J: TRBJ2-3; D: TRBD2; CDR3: CASSDSLAGGPDTQYF; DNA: TGTGCCAGCAGTGACTCGTTAGCGGGGGGGCCAGATACGCAGTATTTT
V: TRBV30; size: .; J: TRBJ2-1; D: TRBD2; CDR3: CAWSDGGGYNEQFF; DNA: TGTGCCTGGAGTGATGGCGGGGGTTACAATGAGCAGTTCTTC
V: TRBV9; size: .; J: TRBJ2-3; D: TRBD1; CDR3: CASSVGSGGYADTQYF; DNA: TGTGCCAGCAGCGTAGGGTCAGGGGGCTATGCAGATACGCAGTATTTT
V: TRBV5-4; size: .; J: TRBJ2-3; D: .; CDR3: CASSRSSADTQYF; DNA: TGTGCCAGCAGCCGAAGTAGCGCAGATACGCAGTATTTC
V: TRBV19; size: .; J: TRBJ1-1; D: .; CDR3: CASNNENTEAFF; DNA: TGTGCCAGTAACAACGAGAACACTGAAGCTTTCTTT
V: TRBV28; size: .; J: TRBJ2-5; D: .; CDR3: CASTPKGGAGETQYF; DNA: TGTGCCAGCACCCCGAAGGGGGGGGCGGGCGAGACCCAGTACTTC
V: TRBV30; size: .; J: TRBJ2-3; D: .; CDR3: CAWVSEDTQYF; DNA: TGTGCCTGGGTCAGTGAAGATACGCAGTATTTT
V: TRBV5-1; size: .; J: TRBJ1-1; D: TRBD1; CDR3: CASSLGGPNTEAFF; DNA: TGCGCCAGCAGCCTAGGGGGCCCGAACACTGAAGCTTTCTTT
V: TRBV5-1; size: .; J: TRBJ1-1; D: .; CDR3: CASSLARVEGEAFF; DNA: TGCGCCAGCAGCTTGGCTAGGGTGGAGGGTGAAGCTTTCTTT
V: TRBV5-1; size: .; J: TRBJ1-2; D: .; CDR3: CASSLEIQAGYTF; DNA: TGCGCCAGCAGCTTGGAGATCCAAGCTGGCTACACCTTC
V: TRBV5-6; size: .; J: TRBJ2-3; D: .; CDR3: CASSLDNASPQYF; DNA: TGTGCCAGCAGCCTGGACAATGCTAGTCCGCAGTATTTT
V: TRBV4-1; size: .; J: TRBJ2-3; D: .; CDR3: CASSQDQLGTDTQYF; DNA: TGCGCCAGCAGCCAAGATCAGTTGGGCACAGATACGCAGTATTTT
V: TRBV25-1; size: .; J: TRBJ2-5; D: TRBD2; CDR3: CASSESLAGGSETQYF; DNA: TGTGCCAGCAGTGAATCCCTAGCGGGGGGTTCAGAGACCCAGTACTTC
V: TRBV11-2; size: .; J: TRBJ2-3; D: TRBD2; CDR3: CASSLRGAGRMVDTQYF; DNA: TGTGCCAGCAGCTTAAGAGGAGCGGGGCGGATGGTGGATACGCAGTATTTT
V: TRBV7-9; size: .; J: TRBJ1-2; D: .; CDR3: CASSLIDRSPNYGYTF; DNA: TGTGCCAGCAGCTTAATCGACAGGTCTCCTAACTATGGCTACACCTTC
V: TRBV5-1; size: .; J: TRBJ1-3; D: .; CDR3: CASSLGSSGNTIYF; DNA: TGCGCCAGCAGCTTGGGGAGCTCTGGAAACACCATATATTTT
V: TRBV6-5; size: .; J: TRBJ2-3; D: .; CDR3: CASSYSPLVAQYF; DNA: TGTGCCAGCAGTTACTCGCCCTTAGTCGCGCAGTATTTT
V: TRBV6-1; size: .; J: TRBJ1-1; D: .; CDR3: CASRRQELYEAFF; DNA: TGTGCCAGCAGGAGACAGGAACTATATGAAGCTTTCTTT
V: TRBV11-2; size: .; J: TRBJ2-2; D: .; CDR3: CASSLDLVGGLFF; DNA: TGTGCCAGCAGCTTAGATCTAGTAGGTGGGCTGTTTTTT
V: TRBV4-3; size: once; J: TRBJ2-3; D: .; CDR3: CASSQRLVPDTQYF; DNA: TGCGCCAGCAGCCAGAGGCTAGTCCCTGATACGCAGTATTTT
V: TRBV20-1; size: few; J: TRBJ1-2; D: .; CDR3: CSASRGYGYTF; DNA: TGCAGTGCTAGCCGGGGGTATGGCTACACCTTC
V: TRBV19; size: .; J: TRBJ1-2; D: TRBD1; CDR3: CASSLRDRTGYTF; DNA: TGTGCCAGTAGTTTACGGGACAGGACTGGCTACACCTTC
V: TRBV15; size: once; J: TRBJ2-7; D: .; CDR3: CATSPGTGVDEQYF; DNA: TGTGCCACCAGCCCCGGGACTGGGGTAGACGAGCAGTACTTC
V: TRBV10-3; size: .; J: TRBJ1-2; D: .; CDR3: CAISAGSGDYGYTF; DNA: TGTGCCATCAGTGCGGGGTCGGGGGACTATGGCTACACCTTC
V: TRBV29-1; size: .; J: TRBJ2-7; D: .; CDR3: CSARQSSYEQYF; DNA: TGCAGCGCTCGACAGAGCTCCTACGAGCAGTACTTC
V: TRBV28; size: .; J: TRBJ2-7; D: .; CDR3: CASSSLSSEQYF; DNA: TGTGCCAGCAGTTCCCTTAGTTCCGAGCAGTACTTC
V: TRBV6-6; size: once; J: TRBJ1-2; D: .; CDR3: CASSYTPTAYGYTF; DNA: TGTGCCAGCAGTTACACCCCCACAGCTTATGGCTACACCTTC
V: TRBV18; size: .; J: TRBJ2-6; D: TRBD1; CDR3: CASSPETGGSGANVLTF; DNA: TGTGCCAGCTCACCGGAGACAGGGGGCTCTGGGGCCAACGTCCTGACTTTC
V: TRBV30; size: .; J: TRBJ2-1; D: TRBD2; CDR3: CAWRRLAATSYNEQFF; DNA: TGTGCCTGGAGGAGACTAGCGGCTACTTCCTACAATGAGCAGTTCTTC
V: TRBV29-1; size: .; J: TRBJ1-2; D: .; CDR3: CSVARDANYGYTF; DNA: TGCAGCGTTGCCAGGGATGCTAACTATGGCTACACCTTC
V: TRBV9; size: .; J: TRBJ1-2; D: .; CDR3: CASSTLDSFNYGYTF; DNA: TGTGCCAGCAGTACCCTCGACAGCTTTAACTATGGCTACACCTTC
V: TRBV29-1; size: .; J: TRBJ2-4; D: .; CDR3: CSVSGGENIQYF; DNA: TGCAGCGTCTCCGGCGGGGAAAACATTCAGTACTTC
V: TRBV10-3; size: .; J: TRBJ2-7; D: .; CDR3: CAIRSKTGSYEQYF; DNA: TGTGCCATCAGGTCGAAGACAGGATCCTACGAGCAGTACTTC